Listed here is a single T cell receptor (beta chain). The entry originates in a study of shared clonotypes between healthy human individuals. Background on the study: A donor's plate count was three for CD4 naive and three for CD4 memory; CD8 naive had two and CD8 memory one.

Sorted subsets were amplified in replicate PCRs using 200 ng DNA, approximately 30,000 T cell genomes. The data were produced by immunoSEQ multiplex PCR, yet TCRdb's version contains in-frame clones alone and is incomplete. Of a few million clones in the sample, 90% to 97% are singletons; the top ten hold about 0.13%. The germline V gene encodes CDR1 SGHTA and CDR2 FQGNSA. This CDR3 region has 13 residues. V was shortened by 2 bases and J by 4 bases, with 8 bases between the two germline ends. Only Caucasian adults living in Nashville, Tennessee served as donors. V gene TRBV7-2 combines with J gene TRBJ1-2, with D uncertain. The receptor's source is a young man in good health. The sample consisted of naive CD4+ T cells sorted from blood. Stated subset: CD45RA+ positively selected. The CDR3 loop is CASSLFDSYGYTF. Written as DNA, the CDR3 is TGTGCCAGCAGCTTATTCGATAGCTATGGCTACACCTTC.